Shown below are 17 T cell receptor beta chains from a single sample sequenced in a study of blood T cell repertoires in COVID-19. The table came from immunoSEQ multiplex PCR; TCRdb's copy has only in-frame clones and leaves some out. The sample records roughly 38,000 clones, approximately 81% being singletons. The sequenced material came from peripheral blood. The receptors were sampled from a man between 60 and 75 years old with COVID-19, enrolled during active disease.

The J gene is TRBJ2-1, the V gene TRBV7-3; 8 positions agree with TRBD2. The CDR3 covers 15 residues. Germline CDR1 and CDR2: SGHTA and FQGTGA. Trimming cost V 1 base and J 9 bases; bases outside gene matches: 8. CDR3 DNA: TGTGCCAGCAGCTTAAACCCAGCGGGAGAAGGTGAGCAGTTCTTC. Translation gives CASSLNPAGEGEQFF. The variable domain in full, completed from reference TRBV7-3 and TRBJ2-1, reads GAGVSQTPSNKVTEKGKYVELRCDPISGHTALYWYRQSLGQGPEFLIYFQGTGAADDSGLPNDRFFAVRPEGSVSTLKIQRTERGDSAVYLCASSLNPAGEGEQFFGPGTRLTVL.

The rearrangement uses TRBV4-1 and TRBJ2-2; perhaps TRBD2 as D (6 bases). The V and J ends lost 4 bases and 12 bases respectively, with 30 bases between them. The CDR3 is 18 amino acids. The germline V gene has CDR1 MGHRA and CDR2 YSYEKL. CDR3 DNA: TGCGCCAGCAGCCGCGGGGTGGGGGGTGAAACTAGTACGGGCCAGCTGTTTTTT. Amino acids: CASSRGVGGETSTGQLFF.

A note on this clone: The identical CDR3 is also encoded by other nucleotide sequences in the sample. The chain is built from TRBV10-2 and TRBJ1-2; 10 bases are a match to TRBD1. This CDR3 has 14 amino acids. Germline lookup yields CDR1 WSHSY and CDR2 SAAADI. The V and J ends lost 6 bases and 7 bases, in that order; junction bases with no gene match: 8. CDR3: CASSPGTGVGGYTF. CDR3 nucleotides: TGCGCCAGCAGCCCCGGGACAGGGGTTGGTGGCTACACCTTC.

The chain employs TRBV30 and TRBJ2-7; TRBD2 agrees at 9 bases. There are 15 residues in the CDR3. With V trimmed by 7 bases and J by 3 bases, 13 bases remained unmatched. Germline V gene data show CDR1 as GTSNPN and CDR2 as SVGIG (reference sequence). CDR3 coding DNA: TGTGCCTTCCGTGGTGGGGCTAGCGGGATCTACGAGCAGTACTTC. Amino acids: CAFRGGASGIYEQYF. Full variable domain (outside the CDR3, taken from reference TRBV30 and TRBJ2-7): SQTIHQWPATLVQPVGSPLSLECTVEGTSNPNLYWYRQAAGRGLQLLFYSVGIGQISSEVPQNLSASRPQDRQFILSSKKLLLSDSGFYLCAFRGGASGIYEQYFGPGTRLTVT.

The rearrangement links TRBV7-9 to TRBJ1-1; D not certain. V was trimmed by 1 base and J by 2 bases, leaving 14 bases between them. The CDR3 contains 16 residues. In germline, CDR1 is SEHNR, CDR2 FQNEAQ (reference sequence). This CDR3 is CASSLDYNLPNTEAFF. DNA for the CDR3: TGTGCCAGCAGCTTAGATTACAATCTCCCAAACACTGAAGCTTTCTTT. Full variable domain (outside the CDR3, taken from reference TRBV7-9 and TRBJ1-1): DTGVSQNPRHKITKRGQNVTFRCDPISEHNRLYWYRQTLGQGPEFLTYFQNEAQLEKSRLLSDRFSAERPKGSFSTLEIQRTEQGDSAMYLCASSLDYNLPNTEAFFGQGTRLTVV.

The V call is TRBV28, the J call TRBJ2-2; 10 nucleotides align to TRBD1. Germline V lookup: CDR1 MDHEN, CDR2 SYDVKM. The junction had 3 bases not matched to a gene; V was cut back by 10 bases and J by 1 base. The length of the CDR3 is 14 residues. The CDR3 loop reads CATWDRGNTGELFF. CDR3 DNA: TGTGCCACCTGGGACAGGGGGAACACCGGGGAGCTGTTTTTT.

The chain joins TRBV28 to TRBJ2-2; 9 positions match TRBD2. The ends lost 10 bases at V and 6 bases at J; junction bases unmatched: 9. This CDR3 is 14 amino acids long. The V gene's germline CDR1 is MDHEN and CDR2 SYDVKM. CDR3 nucleotide sequence: TGTGCCACCTTTCCGGGACTAGCCCCCGGGGAGCTGTTTTTT. Translated: CATFPGLAPGELFF.

The rearrangement links TRBV23-1 to TRBJ1-5; TRBD1 might be the D (6 bases). TRBV23-1 is identified as an open reading frame with a role that is uncertain. V lost 3 bases and J lost 0, with 21 bases in between. The CDR3 is 19 residues long. CDR3 protein: CASSHGGGTPLCSNQPQHF. The CDR3 DNA reads as TGCGCCAGCAGTCACGGGGGGGGCACCCCACTGTGTAGCAATCAGCCCCAGCATTTT.

The CDR3 is CASSLGTGGRYNEQFF. CDR3 DNA: TGTGCCAGCAGCTTGGGCACGGGAGGAAGGTACAATGAGCAGTTCTTC. The chain uses TRBV5-4 and TRBJ2-1, with 7 nucleotides matching TRBD2. This CDR3 has 16 residues. The V and J ends lost 0 bases and 4 bases, in that order; junction bases with no gene match: 7. Germline V gene sequence: CDR1 SGHNT, CDR2 YYREEE (reference sequence).

V and J are TRBV6-6 and TRBJ2-5, with 8 bases that match TRBD1. Germline values: CDR1 MNHNY, CDR2 SVGAGI (reference sequence). This CDR3 is 15 amino acids long. V was pared by 6 bases and J by 5 bases, with 11 bases of the junction left unmatched. The CDR3 reads CASSRQGRERETQYF. CDR3 DNA: TGTGCCAGCAGCCGACAGGGGAGAGAAAGGGAGACCCAGTACTTC.

This rearrangement joins TRBV25-1 to TRBJ1-4; 8 nucleotides match TRBD1. With 4 bases clipped from V and 8 bases from J, the junction kept 9 bases outside the gene matches. The CDR3 sequence is 15 residues long. The V gene's germline CDR1 is MGHDK and CDR2 SYGVNS. CDR3 nucleotide sequence: TGTGCCAGCAGTGCATCACAGGGGGATGGAGAAAAACTGTTTTTT. This sequence encodes CASSASQGDGEKLFF.

The V and J genes are TRBV7-2 and TRBJ1-5; D gene uncertain. Germline values: CDR1 SGHTA, CDR2 FQGNSA. V lost 2 bases and J 2 bases, leaving 10 bases between the germline ends. There are 15 residues in the CDR3. The CDR3 DNA is TGTGCCAGCAGCTTACAATCCGGAGGCAATCAGCCCCAGCATTTT. Its translation is CASSLQSGGNQPQHF.

The chain combines TRBV11-2 with TRBJ1-5; maybe TRBD1 (5 bases). V dropped 1 base and J dropped 3 bases, with 10 bases sitting between them. Per the germline V gene, CDR1 is SGHAT and CDR2 is FQNNGV. The CDR3 runs 15 residues. CDR3 coding DNA: TGTGCCAGCAGCTTAGGGGGGGGAAACAATCAGCCCCAGCATTTT. Translation gives CASSLGGGNNQPQHF.

This clone was recorded only once. This chain connects TRBV28 to TRBJ1-5, with D uncertain. V lost 5 bases and J lost 15, with 26 bases in between. This CDR3 is 15 amino acids long. Germline CDR1 and CDR2: MDHEN and SYDVKM. CDR3 bases: TGTGCCAGCAGTCCCATCGCCGAATACCCGCGGGCACCGCATTTT. Its protein is CASSPIAEYPRAPHF.

J is TRBJ2-2 and V is TRBV24-1; TRBD1 agrees at 12 bases. The germline CDR1 and CDR2 sequences are KGHDR and SFDVKD. J gave up 5 bases and V 3 bases, and 15 bases lay outside the gene matches. The CDR3 runs to 20 residues. The CDR3 DNA follows: TGTGCCACCAGTGATCCATTCCCGGGACAGGGGGCAGTTGGTACCGGGGAGCTGTTTTTT. It codes for CATSDPFPGQGAVGTGELFF.

By share, this clone ranks as medium-sized. The chain has TRBV29-1 and TRBJ1-2; TRBD1 aligns across 7 bases. This CDR3 region has 11 residues. With V trimmed by 7 bases and J by 4 bases, 3 bases remained unmatched. Per the germline V gene, CDR1 is SQVTM and CDR2 is ANQGSEA. CDR3 sequence: CSAGDSYGYTF. Written as DNA, the CDR3 is TGCAGCGCGGGGGACAGCTATGGCTACACCTTC.

The CDR3 coding sequence is TGCAGCGTGAACACAGGGTTGAGCACCGGGGAGCTGTTTTTT. It codes for CSVNTGLSTGELFF. The chain carries TRBV29-1 and TRBJ2-2, with D tentatively TRBD1 (6 bases). The CDR3 is 14 residues long. Germline-derived CDR1 and CDR2 are SQVTM and ANQGSEA. V lost 6 bases and J lost 4, with 15 bases in between.